A selection of T cell receptor beta chains follows, all from one sample in a study of cytomegalovirus exposure and HLA in healthy donors. The repertoire was sequenced with immunoSEQ multiplex PCR; TCRdb's copy has only in-frame clones and lacks some. The sample records roughly 200,000 clones, roughly 80% being singletons. The sequenced material came from PBMCs. Every receptor here comes from a man aged 25 to 40 in good health and CMV-seronegative. CDR3s include the opening cysteine and the closing phenylalanine or tryptophan. D genes are given only for firm matches. Where a row states a size, it is once, few, many or the class of an expanded clone; other rows omit it.

V	D	J	size	DNA	CDR3
TRBV5-1	TRBD2	TRBJ2-5	.	TGCGCCAGCAGTTCTAGCGGGGGAGTTCAAGAGACCCAGTACTTC	CASSSSGGVQETQYF
TRBV5-6	.	TRBJ1-1	.	TGTGCCAGCAGGGGAGGTAGAAACACTGAAGCTTTCTTT	CASRGGRNTEAFF
TRBV5-6	TRBD1	TRBJ1-5	.	TGTGCCAGCAGTCCAAATCCGGGACAGAGTCAGCCCCAGCATTTT	CASSPNPGQSQPQHF
TRBV27	TRBD1	TRBJ1-6	.	TGTGCCAGCAGTTTCGGTAGAGGACAGGGAGGTTCACCCCTCCACTTT	CASSFGRGQGGSPLHF
TRBV7-9	.	TRBJ2-5	.	TGTGCCAGCAGCCCAGGGCGGGAGACCCAGTACTTC	CASSPGRETQYF
TRBV5-1	.	TRBJ2-4	.	TGCGCCAGCAGCTTGGGGACTACCGGGCGCATTCAGTACTTC	CASSLGTTGRIQYF
TRBV28	TRBD2	TRBJ2-3	.	TGTGCCAGCAGTTGGTCAGCGGGGGGAAGCACAGATACGCAGTATTTT	CASSWSAGGSTDTQYF
TRBV19	TRBD1	TRBJ2-7	.	TGTGCCAGTAGTATCGGACAGGGAACCTACGAGCAGTACTTC	CASSIGQGTYEQYF
TRBV19	TRBD2	TRBJ2-7	.	TGTGCCACCGCGCGGGGGGATTCCTACGAGCAGTACTTC	CATARGDSYEQYF
TRBV2	TRBD1	TRBJ2-7	.	TGTGCCAGCAGTCCACAGGGGTACGAGCAGTACTTC	CASSPQGYEQYF
TRBV4-2	.	TRBJ1-1	.	TGTGCCAGCAGCCACGAAGGGGGGAACACTGAAGCTTTCTTT	CASSHEGGNTEAFF
TRBV6-6	.	TRBJ1-2	.	TGTGCCAGCAGCCCCGGACAATTGGGGCACGGTGGCTACACCTTC	CASSPGQLGHGGYTF
TRBV5-1	TRBD2	TRBJ2-5	.	TGCGCCAGCAGCCCGAATAGCGGGGGCCAAGAGACCCAGTACTTC	CASSPNSGGQETQYF
TRBV28	TRBD2	TRBJ2-3	.	TGTGCCAGCAGTCTCGCGGGGGGGCCAGATACGCAGTATTTT	CASSLAGGPDTQYF
TRBV25-1	.	TRBJ1-6	few	TGTGCCAGCAGCTTTCTAGATGATTCACCCCTCCACTTT	CASSFLDDSPLHF
TRBV7-9	.	TRBJ1-1	.	TGTGCCAGCAGCAATCTCCAGGGGATGAACACTGAAGCTTTCTTT	CASSNLQGMNTEAFF
TRBV10-3	TRBD1	TRBJ1-5	.	TGTGCCATCAGTGGGGGACAGGTGGGCAATCAGCCCCAGCATTTT	CAISGGQVGNQPQHF
TRBV27	.	TRBJ1-2	.	TGTGCCAGCAGTTGGGGGGGTAGCTATGGCTACACCTTC	CASSWGGSYGYTF
TRBV6-6	.	TRBJ1-6	.	TGTGCCAGCAACAACAGGAATTCACCCCTCCACTTT	CASNNRNSPLHF
TRBV7-2	.	TRBJ2-7	.	TGTGCCAGCAGCCCCGGTTGGGGCGGCGAGCAGTACTTC	CASSPGWGGEQYF
TRBV5-6	TRBD1	TRBJ1-2	.	TGTGCCAGCAGCCCGGGACAGGGACCTAACTATGGCTACACCTTC	CASSPGQGPNYGYTF
TRBV6-5	.	TRBJ2-5	few	TGTGCCAGCAGCCCGGGGAGGTGGACCCAGTACTTC	CASSPGRWTQYF
TRBV5-6	TRBD1	TRBJ1-2	.	TGTGCCAGCAGCCCGGACAGGGAAGGCGGCTACACCTTC	CASSPDREGGYTF
TRBV11-3	TRBD2	TRBJ2-3	few	TGTGCCAGCAGCTCTCCGACTAGCGGGGGAATCAAGCAGTATTTT	CASSSPTSGGIKQYF
TRBV7-2	.	TRBJ1-5	.	TGTGCCAGCAGCCCGGCGGGGGGCTGGAATCAGCCCCAGCATTTT	CASSPAGGWNQPQHF
TRBV7-9	TRBD1	TRBJ1-3	.	TGTGCCAGCAGCTTAAAGAGGACAGGGGGAAACACCATATATTTT	CASSLKRTGGNTIYF
TRBV7-2	.	TRBJ2-1	.	TGTGCCAGCAGTTCACAGTACAATGAGCAGTTCTTC	CASSSQYNEQFF
TRBV2	.	TRBJ2-7	.	TGTGCCAGCAGCGAACACCGTGAACAAAACTTC	CASSEHREQNF
TRBV4-1	.	TRBJ1-1	.	TGCGCCAGCAGCCAAGTGGGGGGCACTGAAGCTTTCTTT	CASSQVGGTEAFF
TRBV28	TRBD1	TRBJ1-2	.	TGTGCCAGCAGCTCCATTTGGACAGGGGGCACTTATGGCTACACCTTC	CASSSIWTGGTYGYTF
TRBV10-3	.	TRBJ1-1	once	TGTGCCATCGGTGAGGCCGTAACTACTGAAGCTTTCTTT	CAIGEAVTTEAFF
TRBV25-1	TRBD1	TRBJ2-7	.	TGTGCCAGCAGTCCTATTGACAGGGGTAGTGGGCGGGAGCAGTACTTC	CASSPIDRGSGREQYF
TRBV7-2	.	TRBJ1-1	once	TGTGCCAGCAGCTTAAGGGGCTTGGGGGACACGGTGAACACTGAAGCTTTCTTT	CASSLRGLGDTVNTEAFF
TRBV5-1	TRBD1	TRBJ2-5	.	TGCGCCAGCAGCTTGAAGGGGGCCACGGAGACCCAGTACTTC	CASSLKGATETQYF
TRBV19	.	TRBJ1-4	.	TGTGCCAGTGCCAACAGTGCAACTAATGAAAAACTGTTTTTT	CASANSATNEKLFF
TRBV6-5	.	TRBJ1-6	.	TGTGCCAGCAGTTACGATACTAATGGTTCACCCCTCCACTTT	CASSYDTNGSPLHF
TRBV5-1	TRBD1	TRBJ1-1	.	TGCGCCAGCACCCTTGAGGCTCAGGGGGCGGCTGCCACTGAAGCTTTCTTT	CASTLEAQGAAATEAFF